Below, 2 T cell receptor beta chains from the same sample are listed, as sequenced in a study of stem cell transplantation in POMP-related autoinflammatory disease. Sequencing was performed with immunoSEQ multiplex PCR; in TCRdb, only in-frame clones are kept and a portion is missing. The table records about 11,000 clones, around nine tenths of them present only once. Points from the study as a whole: Fewer unique TRB V-J gene pairings were identified in patients with PRAID. Across all analyzed T-cell subsets, patients with PRAID tended toward reduced diversity and increased clonality.

The antigens for these receptors are not known. Sequencing used CD8+ T cells from PBMCs, obtained before stem cell transplantation. These receptors all stem from a human donor with POMP-related autoinflammation and immune dysregulation (PRAID).

This clone came up once. The genes are TRBV9 and TRBJ2-5, with 9 bases aligning to TRBD2. Germline CDR1 and CDR2: SGDLS and YYNGEE. CDR3 length equals 14 residues. The ends lost 4 bases at V and 2 bases at J; junction bases unmatched: 3. The CDR3 nucleotides are TGTGCCAGCAGCCGACTAGCGGCACAAGAGACCCAGTACTTC. It is translated as CASSRLAAQETQYF.

V is TRBV9 and J is TRBJ2-1; a possible D gene is TRBD2 (5 bases). The CDR3 covers 13 residues. V shed 3 bases and J shed 4 bases, with 8 bases lying between them. Germline CDR1 SGDLS, CDR2 YYNGEE. DNA of the CDR3: TGTGCCAGCAGCGCCGGACTGTACAATGAGCAGTTCTTC. Translating gives CASSAGLYNEQFF.